This entry describes one T cell receptor beta chain. TCRdb re-called the RT-PCR reads through MiXCR, storing one row per CDR3 protein. The table lists over 150,000 distinct CDR3 sequences, about 40% of them singletons. This specimen comes from a study of patients and donors after allogeneic stem cell transplantation. This TCR came from a human donor who was either an allogeneic HSCT recipient or a stem cell or donor lymphocyte infusion donor (not recorded which). It is not recorded whose cells these are; they may come from a transplant donor. What was sequenced was blood, either unsorted or a sorted T cell fraction (not recorded which).

The CDR3 loop reads CASSLAGAGTEAFF. The CDR3, as DNA: TGCGCCAGCAGCTTAGCGGGGGCTGGCACTGAAGCTTTCTTT. The chain joins TRBV5-1 to TRBJ1-1; D possibly corresponds to TRBD1 (6 bases). CDR1 and CDR2 (germline): SGHRS, YFSETQ. The CDR3 loop spans 14 amino acids. The germline V and J ends were trimmed by 2 bases and 4 bases, with 12 bases remaining between them.